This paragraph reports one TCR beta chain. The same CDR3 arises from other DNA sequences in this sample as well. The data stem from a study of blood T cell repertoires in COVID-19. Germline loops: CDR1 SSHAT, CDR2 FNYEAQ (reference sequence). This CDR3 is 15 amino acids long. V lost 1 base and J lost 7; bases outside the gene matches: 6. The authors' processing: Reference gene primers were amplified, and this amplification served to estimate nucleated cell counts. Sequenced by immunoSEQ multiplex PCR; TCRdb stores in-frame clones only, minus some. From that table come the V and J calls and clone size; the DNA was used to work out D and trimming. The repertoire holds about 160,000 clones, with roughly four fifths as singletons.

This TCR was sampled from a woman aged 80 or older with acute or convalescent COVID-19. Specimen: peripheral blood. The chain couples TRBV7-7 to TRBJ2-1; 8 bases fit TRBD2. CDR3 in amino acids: CASSLGLAGVNEQFF. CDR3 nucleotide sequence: TGTGCCAGCAGCTTAGGTCTAGCGGGCGTGAATGAGCAGTTCTTC.